This T cell receptor beta chain was sequenced during a study of T cell responses to AZD1222 COVID-19 vaccine. Findings and caveats of the study: The breadth and depth of Spike-specific TCRs increased once two AZD1222 doses had been given.

Clones were read by immunoSEQ multiplex PCR, and TCRdb kept only the in-frame ones, dropping some. The sample shows 100,000 to 150,000 clones, about nine tenths of them seen only once. With regard to this clone: Its antigen is still unknown.

This CDR3 is built from 18 residues. Per the germline V gene, CDR1 is MNHEY and CDR2 is SMNVEV (reference sequence). V shed 5 bases and J 2 bases; nucleotides not matched to a gene: 17. The clonotype comes from an adult who received the MenACWY meningococcal vaccine as a control. This chain links TRBV27 with TRBJ2-7; 8 nucleotides align to TRBD1. The source was peripheral blood, collected 28 days after the second dose of the MenACWY control vaccine. CDR3 DNA sequence: TGTGCCAGCAGTCCGGGGAAATTGGGCAGGGGGCCCCCCTACGAGCAGTACTTC. This sequence encodes CASSPGKLGRGPPYEQYF.